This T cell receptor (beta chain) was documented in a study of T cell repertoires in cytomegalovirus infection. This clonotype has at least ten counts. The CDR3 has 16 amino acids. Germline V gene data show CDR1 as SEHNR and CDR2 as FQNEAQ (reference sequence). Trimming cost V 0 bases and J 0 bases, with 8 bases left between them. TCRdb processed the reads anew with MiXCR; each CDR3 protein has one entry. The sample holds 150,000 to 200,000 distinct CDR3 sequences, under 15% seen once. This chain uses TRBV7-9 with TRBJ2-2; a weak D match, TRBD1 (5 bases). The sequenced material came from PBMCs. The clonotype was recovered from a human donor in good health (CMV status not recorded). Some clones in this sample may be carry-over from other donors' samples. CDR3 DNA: TGTGCCAGCAGCTTAGCAGGGGCCCCGAACACCGGGGAGCTGTTTTTT. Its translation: CASSLAGAPNTGELFF.